This T cell receptor (beta chain) was documented in a study of shared clonotypes between healthy human individuals. Sequencing used immunoSEQ multiplex PCR; TCRdb keeps in-frame clones, though not all of them. The data hold about 820,000 clones, with about 91% observed a single time. Naive CD8 cells comprised CD45RO-negative, CCR7-positively selected cells, excluding terminally differentiated effector memory CD45RA+ cells. The germline CDR1 and CDR2 sequences are MNHNS and SASEGT. The V gene lost 0 bases and the J gene lost 0 bases, with 6 bases spanning the gap. CDR3 size: 15 residues. Sequencing input: naive CD8+ T cells sorted from blood. This rearrangement joins TRBV6-1 to TRBJ1-3; D not certain. This sequence was found in a young man in good health. This CDR3 reads CASSEAVGSGNTIYF. The CDR3 nucleotides are TGTGCCAGCAGTGAAGCGGTCGGCTCTGGAAACACCATATATTTT.